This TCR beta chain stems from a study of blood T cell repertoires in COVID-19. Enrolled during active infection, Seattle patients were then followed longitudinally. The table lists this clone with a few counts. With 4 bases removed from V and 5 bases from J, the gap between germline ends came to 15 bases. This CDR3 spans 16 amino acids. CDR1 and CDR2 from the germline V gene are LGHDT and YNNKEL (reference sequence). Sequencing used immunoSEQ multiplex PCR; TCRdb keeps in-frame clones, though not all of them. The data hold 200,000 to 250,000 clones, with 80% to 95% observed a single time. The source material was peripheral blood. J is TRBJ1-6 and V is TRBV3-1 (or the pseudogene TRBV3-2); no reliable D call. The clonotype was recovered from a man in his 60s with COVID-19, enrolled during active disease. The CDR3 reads CASSPTAGSNNSPLHF. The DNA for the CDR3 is TGTGCCAGCAGCCCAACGGCAGGCTCTAATAATTCACCCCTCCACTTT.